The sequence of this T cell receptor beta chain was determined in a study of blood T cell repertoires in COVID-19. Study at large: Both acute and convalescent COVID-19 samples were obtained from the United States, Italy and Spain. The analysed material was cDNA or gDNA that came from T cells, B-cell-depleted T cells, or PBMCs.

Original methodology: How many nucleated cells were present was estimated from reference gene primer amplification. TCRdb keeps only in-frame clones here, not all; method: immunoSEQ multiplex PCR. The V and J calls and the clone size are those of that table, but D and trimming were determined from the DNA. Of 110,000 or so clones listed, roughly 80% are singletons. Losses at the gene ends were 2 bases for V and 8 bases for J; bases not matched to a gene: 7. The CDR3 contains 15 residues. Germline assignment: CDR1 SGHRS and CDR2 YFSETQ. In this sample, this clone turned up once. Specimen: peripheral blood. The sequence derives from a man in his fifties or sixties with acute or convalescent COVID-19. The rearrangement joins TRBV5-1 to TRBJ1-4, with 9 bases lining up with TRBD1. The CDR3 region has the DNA TGCGCCAGCAGCTTTCAGGGACAGGGATCCGAAAAACTGTTTTTT. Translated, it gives CASSFQGQGSEKLFF. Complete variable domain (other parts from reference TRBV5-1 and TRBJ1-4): KAGVTQTPRYLIKTRGQQVTLSCSPISGHRSVSWYQQTPGQGLQFLFEYFSETQRNKGNFPGRFSGRQFSNSRSEMNVSTLELGDSALYLCASSFQGQGSEKLFFGSGTQLSVL.